What follows are 21 T cell receptor beta chains derived from one specimen sequenced in a study of cytomegalovirus exposure and HLA in healthy donors. PCR employed 60 Vbeta and 13 Jbeta primers. The method was immunoSEQ multiplex PCR; TCRdb's version includes in-frame clones alone and lacks a portion of them. This sample has hundreds of thousands of clones, with about 66% found just once. The sample consisted of PBMCs. Receptors originate from a female donor in good health and CMV-seronegative.

The rearrangement uses TRBV15 and TRBJ1-1; the D gene is possibly TRBD1 (5 bases). The CDR3 spans 11 residues. V dropped 8 bases and J dropped 1 base, with 5 bases sitting between them. Germline V gene data show CDR1 as LNHNV and CDR2 as YYDKDF (reference sequence). The CDR3 spells CATGQNTEAFF. The CDR3 bases are TGTGCCACCGGACAGAACACTGAAGCTTTCTTT.

CDR3 amino acids: CARINGGETYEQYF. CDR3 nucleotides: TGTGCCAGGATCAATGGGGGCGAGACCTACGAGCAGTACTTC. V and J are TRBV7-9 and TRBJ2-7; a weak D match, TRBD1 (6 bases). V dropped 9 bases and J dropped 2 bases, with 17 bases sitting between them. The CDR3 has 14 amino acids. Germline V lookup: CDR1 SEHNR, CDR2 FQNEAQ (reference sequence).

V and J are TRBV29-1 and TRBJ2-5, with D tentatively TRBD2 (6 bases). CDR1 and CDR2 from the germline V gene are SQVTM and ANQGSEA. V lost 6 bases, J lost 2 bases, and 13 bases lay in between. CDR3 length equals 13 residues. The CDR3 protein is CSVSFGTQETQYF. The CDR3 DNA reads TGCAGCGTCTCTTTCGGGACTCAAGAGACCCAGTACTTC.

This clone was counted once. Other DNA sequences within the sample encode an identical CDR3. The CDR3 region is CASSGTGREAFF. The DNA of the CDR3 is TGTGCCAGCAGTGGGACAGGGCGTGAAGCTTTCTTT. The gene calls are TRBV2 and TRBJ1-1; 8 nucleotides align to TRBD1. CDR3 length equals 12 residues. The V gene's germline CDR1 is SNHLY and CDR2 FYNNEI. V shed 4 bases, J shed 7 bases, and the junction held 2 bases outside the gene matches.

This rearrangement joins TRBV9 to TRBJ2-7; 9 bases match TRBD2. CDR1 and CDR2 (germline): SGDLS, YYNGEE. The CDR3 is made up of 14 amino acids. Trimming at V came to 3 bases and at J to 2 bases, leaving 3 bases not matched to a gene. The CDR3 DNA sequence: TGTGCCAGCAGCGAGACTAGCGGTCCCTACGAGCAGTACTTC. It codes for CASSETSGPYEQYF.

The chain uses TRBV29-1 and TRBJ2-7, with 13 bases that match TRBD2. Germline V gene lookup returns CDR1 SQVTM and CDR2 ANQGSEA. V lost 2 bases to trimming and J lost 2 bases; unmatched junction nucleotides: 6. This CDR3 comprises 16 residues. CDR3 region: CSVEQTGTSGAYEQYF. CDR3 in DNA: TGCAGCGTTGAACAAACCGGGACTAGCGGGGCCTACGAGCAGTACTTC.

The J gene is TRBJ2-3, the V gene TRBV13, with 8 bases matching TRBD2. Germline CDR1 reads PRHDT; CDR2 reads FYEKMQ (reference sequence). The CDR3 loop spans 16 amino acids. J lost 1 base, V lost 0 bases, and 3 bases had no gene match. The CDR3, as DNA: TGTGCCAGCAGCTTAGGCGGGAGGGTGGGCACAGATACGCAGTATTTT. This gives the protein CASSLGGRVGTDTQYF.

The V gene is TRBV7-2, the J gene TRBJ2-1; tentatively, D is TRBD1 (6 bases). V was trimmed by 1 base and J by 5 bases, leaving 18 bases between them. The CDR3 runs to 17 residues. The germline V gene encodes CDR1 SGHTA and CDR2 FQGNSA. This CDR3 reads CASSLDYRAKWNNEQFF. The CDR3 bases are TGTGCCAGCAGCTTAGACTACAGGGCAAAATGGAACAATGAGCAGTTCTTC.

The chain joins TRBV5-4 to TRBJ2-1, with 8 bases matching TRBD2. Germline CDR1 and CDR2: SGHNT and YYREEE (reference sequence). J lost 5 bases, V lost 9 bases, and 10 bases had no gene match. This CDR3 has 14 amino acids. CDR3 coding DNA: TGTGCCACATTCTCACCGGGACTAGACAATGAGCAGTTCTTC. Translating gives CATFSPGLDNEQFF.

This clone was seen a handful of times. This sequence joins TRBV15 and TRBJ2-3, with a possible D match to TRBD1 (6 bases). V was cut by 1 base and J by 0 bases, with 8 bases left in between. The CDR3 sequence is 15 residues long. In germline, CDR1 is LNHNV, CDR2 YYDKDF (reference sequence). CDR3 DNA sequence: TGTGCCACCAGCAGAGGACAGGCTAGCACAGATACGCAGTATTTT. Amino acid sequence: CATSRGQASTDTQYF.

The rearrangement joins TRBV19 to TRBJ2-5; possible D gene TRBD1, 6 bases. Germline lookup yields CDR1 LNHDA and CDR2 SQIVND (reference sequence). The CDR3 has 13 residues. V was trimmed by 10 bases and J by 4 bases, leaving 16 bases between them. DNA for the CDR3: TGTGCCACCCGAGGGGGATTCGGAGAGACCCAGTACTTC. Protein: CATRGGFGETQYF.

V usage is TRBV5-1 and J usage is TRBJ2-1, with D possibly being TRBD2 (7 bases). CDR3 length: 15 residues. CDR1 is SGHRS, CDR2 YFSETQ, per germline. Trimming pared 2 bases from V and 4 bases from J, leaving 13 bases between. The CDR3 is CASSLAGQAYNEQFF. The CDR3 bases are TGCGCCAGCAGCTTAGCGGGACAAGCGTACAATGAGCAGTTCTTC.

The gene calls are TRBV5-1 and TRBJ2-7; 12 bases are shared with TRBD2. Germline loops: CDR1 SGHRS, CDR2 YFSETQ. This CDR3 region has 14 residues. Trimming cost V 4 bases and J 6 bases; bases outside gene matches: 5. For the CDR3, the DNA is TGCGCCAGCAGCCCAAGGACTAGCGGGACCGAGCAGTACTTC. This codes for CASSPRTSGTEQYF. The complete variable domain, with remaining parts taken from reference TRBV5-1 and TRBJ2-7, reads KAGVTQTPRYLIKTRGQQVTLSCSPISGHRSVSWYQQTPGQGLQFLFEYFSETQRNKGNFPGRFSGRQFSNSRSEMNVSTLELGDSALYLCASSPRTSGTEQYFGPGTRLTVT.

The genes are TRBV4-1 and TRBJ2-7; D perhaps matches TRBD2 (6 bases). Germline V gene sequence: CDR1 MGHRA, CDR2 YSYEKL. The CDR3 loop spans 18 amino acids. V dropped 1 base and J dropped 3 bases, with 22 bases sitting between them. CDR3 region: CASSQVGTMISGGYEQYF. In DNA form, the CDR3 reads TGCGCCAGCAGCCAAGTAGGTACAATGATTAGCGGTGGCTACGAGCAGTACTTC.

The chain combines TRBV5-3 with TRBJ2-5, with 8 bases lining up with TRBD2. TRBV5-3 qualifies as an ORF whose function is uncertain. The V segment lost 4 bases and the J segment 2 bases; nucleotides outside the gene matches: 4. This CDR3 contains 14 residues. In nucleotides, the CDR3 is TGTGCCAGAAGCACAACTAGCGGACAAGAGACCCAGTACTTC. Amino acid sequence: CARSTTSGQETQYF.

The gene calls are TRBV6-4 and TRBJ1-2; D is uncertain. Trimming cost V 3 bases and J 0 bases, with 11 bases left between them. The germline V gene has CDR1 MRHNA and CDR2 SNTAGT. The CDR3 has 15 amino acids. CDR3 loop: CASSEEPAPNYGYTF. As DNA, the CDR3 is TGTGCCAGCAGTGAGGAGCCAGCCCCTAACTATGGCTACACCTTC.

The CDR3 DNA reads as TGTGCCAGCAGCCAAGAGCAAGGGGCTAATCAGCCCCAGCATTTT. Translated: CASSQEQGANQPQHF. The chain has TRBV4-2 and TRBJ1-5; maybe TRBD1 (5 bases). The CDR3 has 15 amino acids. Germline CDR1 is LGHNA and CDR2 is YNFKEQ. The ends were cut back, 0 bases at V and 4 bases at J, with 10 bases in the middle.

In DNA, the CDR3 is TGCGCCAGCAGCTTGGAGGCGCAGGTCTACGAGCAGTACTTC. Amino acid sequence: CASSLEAQVYEQYF. V and J are TRBV5-1 and TRBJ2-7; D not resolved. CDR3 length equals 14 residues. Germline V gene sequence: CDR1 SGHRS, CDR2 YFSETQ. Deletions cut 0 bases from V and 3 bases from J, with 10 bases between.

The chain uses TRBV9 and TRBJ2-7; 10 positions agree with TRBD2. With 0 bases clipped from V and 0 bases from J, the junction kept 6 bases outside the gene matches. This CDR3 is 17 amino acids long. Germline loops: CDR1 SGDLS, CDR2 YYNGEE. CDR3 residues: CASSVGSGRPISYEQYF. The CDR3 nucleotides are TGTGCCAGCAGCGTAGGTAGCGGGAGGCCAATCTCCTACGAGCAGTACTTC.

The chain employs TRBV14 and TRBJ2-5; 9 positions agree with TRBD2. The CDR3 is 15 residues long. Germline CDR1 SGHDN, CDR2 FVKESK. The trim removed 3 bases at V and 5 bases at J, leaving 7 bases unmatched. CDR3 sequence: CASSQSGLASETQYF. DNA for the CDR3: TGTGCCAGCAGCCAGTCGGGACTAGCCAGTGAGACCCAGTACTTC.

V is TRBV19 and J is TRBJ2-7; D is ambiguous. The germline gives CDR1 LNHDA, CDR2 SQIVND (reference sequence). The CDR3 is 13 residues long. Trimming left V 3 bases short and J 2 bases short, with 8 bases between. This chain's CDR3 is CASSINYPYEQYF. In DNA form, the CDR3 reads TGTGCCAGTAGTATTAACTACCCCTACGAGCAGTACTTC.